One sample yielded the 26 T cell receptor beta chains listed below, sequenced in a study of regulatory and conventional T cells in RAG deficiency. TCRdb keeps only in-frame clones here, not all; method: immunoSEQ multiplex PCR. The sample carries more than 30,000 clones, over 80% recorded once. The same data also contributed to another study, on regulatory T cells. That paper adds: The primer mix had 52 TRBV and 13 TRBJ primers.

Material for sequencing was CD8+ T cells sorted from blood. The receptors were gathered from a human donor in good health.

This sequence joins TRBV29-1 and TRBJ2-7; 11 bases are a match to TRBD2. Germline CDR1 reads SQVTM; CDR2 reads ANQGSEA. V shed 3 bases, J shed 3 bases, and the junction held 1 base outside the gene matches. This CDR3 contains 13 residues. This CDR3 reads CSVEGLADYEQYF. CDR3 nucleotide sequence: TGCAGCGTTGAGGGACTAGCGGACTACGAGCAGTACTTC.

The chain is built from TRBV7-2 and TRBJ2-1, with D tentatively TRBD1 or TRBD2 (6 bases each). Per the germline V gene, CDR1 is SGHTA and CDR2 is FQGNSA. V dropped 6 bases and J dropped 8 bases, with 20 bases sitting between them. The CDR3 extends over 15 amino acids. This chain's CDR3 is CASRNSGGGIDEQFF. In DNA, the CDR3 is TGTGCCAGCAGAAATAGTGGGGGCGGGATCGATGAGCAGTTCTTC.

The V and J genes are TRBV5-3 and TRBJ2-3, with TRBD2 matching 8 bases. TRBV5-3 is flagged as an ORF with uncertain function. With 3 bases clipped from V and 3 bases from J, the junction kept 6 bases outside the gene matches. The CDR3 runs 15 residues. CDR3 nucleotide sequence: TGTGCCAGAAGCTCCCGGGGGGGGCGGACAGATACGCAGTATTTT. Its translation: CARSSRGGRTDTQYF.

The rearrangement links TRBV7-9 to TRBJ2-7; D unclear. Germline CDR1 is SEHNR and CDR2 is FQNEAQ (reference sequence). The CDR3 loop spans 13 amino acids. The germline V and J ends were trimmed by 4 bases and 2 bases, with 9 bases remaining between them. DNA of the CDR3: TGTGCCAGCAGCTACCAGGCGACCTACGAGCAGTACTTC. Protein product: CASSYQATYEQYF. Full variable domain (rest looked up from reference TRBV7-9 and TRBJ2-7): DTGVSQNPRHKITKRGQNVTFRCDPISEHNRLYWYRQTLGQGPEFLTYFQNEAQLEKSRLLSDRFSAERPKGSFSTLEIQRTEQGDSAMYLCASSYQATYEQYFGPGTRLTVT.

The chain recombines TRBV6-5 with TRBJ2-7, with D maybe TRBD2 (6 bases). CDR3 length: 16 amino acids. V lost 4 bases and J lost 2, with 18 bases in between. Germline CDR1 is MNHEY and CDR2 is SVGAGI. In DNA form, the CDR3 reads TGTGCCAGCAGTTCCCCGGGGGACGGGCCCCCCTACGAGCAGTACTTC. Encoded protein: CASSSPGDGPPYEQYF.

This chain connects TRBV28 to TRBJ1-1; D ambiguous. CDR1 is MDHEN, CDR2 SYDVKM, per germline. The ends were cut back, 5 bases at V and 1 base at J, with 8 bases in the middle. The CDR3 has 13 residues. The CDR3 is CASSPEPNTEAFF. In DNA, the CDR3 is TGTGCCAGCAGTCCAGAGCCGAACACTGAAGCTTTCTTT.

The chain has TRBV5-1 and TRBJ1-1; D gene uncertain. The CDR3 extends over 12 amino acids. Looked up from germline, CDR1 is SGHRS and CDR2 is YFSETQ. V was clipped by 1 base and J by 1 base, with 2 bases between them. CDR3 sequence (DNA): TGCGCCAGCAGCTTGAAGAACACTGAAGCTTTCTTT. Residues: CASSLKNTEAFF.

The V and J genes are TRBV28 and TRBJ2-3; D uncertain. CDR1 MDHEN and CDR2 SYDVKM come from the germline V gene. Trimming took off 4 bases at V and 1 base at J, with 15 bases between the two ends. The length of the CDR3 is 16 residues. The CDR3 sequence is CASSSPAVKGTDTQYF. CDR3 in DNA: TGTGCCAGCAGTTCCCCGGCGGTAAAAGGCACAGATACGCAGTATTTT.

The chain has TRBV6-1 and TRBJ1-1; perhaps TRBD1 as D (5 bases). The germline V gene encodes CDR1 MNHNS and CDR2 SASEGT. CDR3 size: 16 residues. Between the trimmed V and J ends, which lost 1 base and 2 bases, there was a span of 14 bases. As DNA, the CDR3 is TGTGCCAGCAGTGAAGGGGACGGACTGTTAAACACTGAAGCTTTCTTT. This encodes CASSEGDGLLNTEAFF.

The chain links TRBV7-9 to TRBJ2-1; unclear D gene. Germline CDR1 SEHNR, CDR2 FQNEAQ (reference sequence). CDR3 length equals 15 residues. Trimming left V 2 bases short and J 6 bases short, with 14 bases between. DNA of the CDR3: TGTGCCAGCAGCTTAAGGGCGAATGAGGCCAATGAGCAGTTCTTC. It translates to CASSLRANEANEQFF.

The chain recombines TRBV13 with TRBJ2-3, with 8 positions matching TRBD1. CDR3 length equals 16 residues. V lost 0 bases and J lost 0; bases outside the gene matches: 2. Per germline, CDR1 PRHDT and CDR2 FYEKMQ (reference sequence). DNA of the CDR3: TGTGCCAGCAGCTTAGGGACAGGGGCGAGCACAGATACGCAGTATTTT. Encoded protein: CASSLGTGASTDTQYF.

CDR3 region: CASFPTDRAGQPQHF. CDR3 nucleotides: TGTGCCAGCTTTCCAACTGACAGGGCGGGCCAGCCCCAGCATTTT. This chain links TRBV6-5 with TRBJ1-5; 7 nucleotides align to TRBD1. The CDR3 spans 15 residues. Germline V gene data show CDR1 as MNHEY and CDR2 as SVGAGI. The V and J ends lost 8 bases and 7 bases, in that order; junction bases with no gene match: 14.

About this clone itself: In the same sample, other DNA sequences code for this CDR3. The chain employs TRBV5-4 and TRBJ2-7; possible D gene TRBD2, 6 bases. Between the trimmed V and J ends, which lost 1 base and 7 bases, there was a span of 9 bases. The CDR3 contains 12 residues. Germline CDR1 SGHNT, CDR2 YYREEE (reference sequence). CDR3 coding DNA: TGTGCCAGCAGCTTGCGGGGGTATGAGCAGTACTTC. Its translation is CASSLRGYEQYF.

The chain recombines TRBV29-1 with TRBJ2-7; no clear D. The ends were cut back, 1 base at V and 3 bases at J, with 4 bases in the middle. CDR3 length equals 11 residues. Germline V lookup: CDR1 SQVTM, CDR2 ANQGSEA. CDR3 nucleotide sequence: TGCAGCGTTGAAGTCCGCTACGAGCAGTACTTC. Translation gives CSVEVRYEQYF.

The chain is built from TRBV7-6 and TRBJ2-3; TRBD2 is a possible D gene (6 bases). The CDR3 has 15 residues. Trimming cost V 5 bases and J 0 bases, with 12 bases left between them. Germline CDR1 reads SGHVS; CDR2 reads FNYEAQ. The CDR3 DNA reads TGTGCCAGCAGCCGGGGCGGGGCTAGCACAGATACGCAGTATTTT. Translating it yields CASSRGGASTDTQYF.

The gene calls are TRBV13 and TRBJ2-7; D remains ambiguous. CDR1 and CDR2 (germline): PRHDT, FYEKMQ (reference sequence). The CDR3 spans 12 residues. V lost 4 bases to trimming and J lost 6 bases, with 10 bases between them. The CDR3 nucleotides are TGTGCCAGCAGCTCCCGTAACTCCGAGCAGTACTTC. This sequence encodes CASSSRNSEQYF.

The chain carries TRBV9 and TRBJ1-1; no clear D gene. Germline V lookup: CDR1 SGDLS, CDR2 YYNGEE. Trimming left V 1 base short and J 4 bases short, with 11 bases between. The CDR3 has 14 residues. CDR3: CASSVTGPGTEAFF. CDR3 coding DNA: TGTGCCAGCAGCGTAACCGGGCCGGGCACTGAAGCTTTCTTT.

This chain links TRBV5-4 with TRBJ1-1; 7 bases are a match to TRBD1. J lost 1 base, V lost 5 bases, and 5 bases had no gene match. There are 14 residues in the CDR3. The germline V gene encodes CDR1 SGHNT and CDR2 YYREEE (reference sequence). The CDR3 DNA is TGTGCCAGCAGGCAGGGGGAAGGGAACACTGAAGCTTTCTTT. Translating gives CASRQGEGNTEAFF.

This sequence joins TRBV6-1 and TRBJ2-7; D unresolved. This CDR3 contains 12 residues. The germline gives CDR1 MNHNS, CDR2 SASEGT. V was pared by 6 bases and J by 5 bases, with 11 bases between. The CDR3 protein is CASSTLGDEQYF. The CDR3 coding sequence is TGTGCCAGCAGCACCCTAGGAGACGAGCAGTACTTC.

The rearrangement uses TRBV6-1 and TRBJ2-2; the D is unclear. V lost 4 bases and J 7 bases, leaving 10 bases between the germline ends. The germline CDR1 and CDR2 sequences are MNHNS and SASEGT. The CDR3 length is 13 residues. The CDR3 loop reads CASSATADGELFF. In nucleotides, the CDR3 is TGTGCCAGCAGTGCGACGGCGGACGGGGAGCTGTTTTTT.

The chain links TRBV19 to TRBJ1-3; TRBD1 aligns across 7 bases. The V segment lost 1 base and the J segment 0 bases; nucleotides outside the gene matches: 6. This CDR3 region has 17 residues. Germline CDR1 and CDR2: LNHDA and SQIVND (reference sequence). The CDR3 DNA reads TGTGCCAGTAGTATAGTGCCCGGGACAGCCTCTGGAAACACCATATATTTT. Translating gives CASSIVPGTASGNTIYF.

The rearrangement links TRBV7-9 to TRBJ2-1, with D possibly TRBD2 on 5 matching bases. V lost 5 bases and J lost 9, with 14 bases in between. CDR3 length equals 13 residues. Germline V gene data show CDR1 as SEHNR and CDR2 as FQNEAQ (reference sequence). CDR3 sequence (DNA): TGTGCCAGCAGCCTGGACTGGGCAGGTGAGCAGTTCTTC. Residues: CASSLDWAGEQFF. Full variable domain (missing parts from reference TRBV7-9 and TRBJ2-1): DTGVSQNPRHKITKRGQNVTFRCDPISEHNRLYWYRQTLGQGPEFLTYFQNEAQLEKSRLLSDRFSAERPKGSFSTLEIQRTEQGDSAMYLCASSLDWAGEQFFGPGTRLTVL.

The genes are TRBV27 and TRBJ2-5, with 8 bases fitting TRBD2. The germline gives CDR1 MNHEY, CDR2 SMNVEV (reference sequence). This CDR3 has 15 amino acids. V lost 7 bases and J lost 5; bases outside the gene matches: 12. CDR3 amino acids: CASKQTGGGQETQYF. CDR3 bases: TGTGCCAGCAAACAGACTGGCGGGGGGCAGGAGACCCAGTACTTC.

This chain connects TRBV5-4 to TRBJ2-7; D remains ambiguous. V was pared by 2 bases and J by 4 bases, with 10 bases between. This CDR3 contains 13 residues. CDR1 and CDR2 from the germline V gene are SGHNT and YYREEE (reference sequence). The CDR3 spells CASSLTDRYEQYF. The CDR3 nucleotides are TGTGCCAGCAGCTTAACAGACCGATACGAGCAGTACTTC.

V gene TRBV7-3 combines with J gene TRBJ2-3, with D unresolved. Trimming shortened V by 5 bases and J by 2 bases, and 14 bases separated the two germline ends. This CDR3 has 15 residues. Germline V gene lookup returns CDR1 SGHTA and CDR2 FQGTGA. DNA for the CDR3: TGTGCCAGCAGCCAATCTATAGGATTCACAGATACGCAGTATTTT. Translated: CASSQSIGFTDTQYF. Combining the CDR3 with reference TRBV7-3 and TRBJ2-3 gives the whole variable domain GAGVSQTPSNKVTEKGKYVELRCDPISGHTALYWYRQSLGQGPEFLIYFQGTGAADDSGLPNDRFFAVRPEGSVSTLKIQRTERGDSAVYLCASSQSIGFTDTQYFGPGTRLTVL.

The V call is TRBV13, the J call TRBJ2-7, with TRBD2 as a possible D gene (7 bases). V was shortened by 8 bases and J by 6 bases, with 14 bases between the two germline ends. The CDR3 totals 12 residues. Germline V CDR1 and CDR2: PRHDT, FYEKMQ (reference sequence). The CDR3 region is CASRGGGGEQYF. The CDR3 DNA reads as TGTGCCAGCCGCGGGGGAGGGGGCGAGCAGTACTTC.